This TCR beta chain derives from a study of technical replicates of blood from a few donors. V was pared by 4 bases and J by 5 bases, with 10 bases of the junction left unmatched. This CDR3 contains 15 residues. The germline V gene encodes CDR1 SGHRS and CDR2 YFSETQ. Profiling relied on immunoSEQ multiplex PCR, and the TCRdb table lists in-frame clones only, not all of them. Here the sample spans roughly 100,000 clones, nearly 96% being singletons. The chain uses TRBV5-1 and TRBJ2-5; 8 bases align to TRBD2. Sequenced: T cells isolated from PBMCs. This clonotype originated in a human donor in good health. This CDR3 is CASSHKRESLETQYF. CDR3 DNA sequence: TGCGCCAGCAGCCATAAGCGGGAGTCCTTGGAGACCCAGTACTTC.